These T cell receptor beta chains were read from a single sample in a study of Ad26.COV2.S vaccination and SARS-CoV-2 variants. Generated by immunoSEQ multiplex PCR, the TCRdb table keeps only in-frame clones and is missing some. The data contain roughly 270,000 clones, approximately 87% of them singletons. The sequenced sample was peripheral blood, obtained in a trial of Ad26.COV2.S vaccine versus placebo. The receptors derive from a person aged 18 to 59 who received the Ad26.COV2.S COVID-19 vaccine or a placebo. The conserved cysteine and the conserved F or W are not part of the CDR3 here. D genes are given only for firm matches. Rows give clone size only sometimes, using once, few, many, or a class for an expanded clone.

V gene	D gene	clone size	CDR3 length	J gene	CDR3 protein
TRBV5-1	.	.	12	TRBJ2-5	ASSLGGEQETQY
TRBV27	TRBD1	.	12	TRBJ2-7	ASSPWTGGNEQY
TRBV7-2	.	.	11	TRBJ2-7	ASSPRPPGEQY
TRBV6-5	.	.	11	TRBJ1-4	ASSREVEEKLF
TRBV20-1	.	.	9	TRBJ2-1	SARPGNEQF
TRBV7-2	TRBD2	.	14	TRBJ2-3	ASSLGLAGGADTQY
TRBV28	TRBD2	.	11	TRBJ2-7	ASSVSGRFEQY
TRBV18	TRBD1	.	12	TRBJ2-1	ASSPGTGENEQF
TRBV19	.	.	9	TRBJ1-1	ASNGGTEAF
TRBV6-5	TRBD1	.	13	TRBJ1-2	ASMTGGGGNYGYT
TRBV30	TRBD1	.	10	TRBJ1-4	AWSMDREKLF
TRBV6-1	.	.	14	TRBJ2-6	ASSERGTTGANVLT
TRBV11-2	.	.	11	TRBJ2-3	ASSSEGTDTQY
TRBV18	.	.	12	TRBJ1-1	ASSPGPLNTEAF
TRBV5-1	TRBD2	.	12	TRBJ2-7	ASSFEGGVYEQY
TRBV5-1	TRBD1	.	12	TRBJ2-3	ASSSDRVPDTQY
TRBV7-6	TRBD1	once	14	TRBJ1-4	ASSLVPGQGYEKLF
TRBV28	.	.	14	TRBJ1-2	ASSDTQSGTLRGYT
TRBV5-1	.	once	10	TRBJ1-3	ASGGSGNTIY
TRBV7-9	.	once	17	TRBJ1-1	ASSLVFGPGGTANAEAF
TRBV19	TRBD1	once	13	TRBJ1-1	ASSTGDSVNTEAF
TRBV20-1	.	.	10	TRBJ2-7	SASGLATEQY
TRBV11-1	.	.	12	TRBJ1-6	ASSLFRGDTPLH
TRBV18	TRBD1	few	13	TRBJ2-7	ASSPAGQGSYEQY
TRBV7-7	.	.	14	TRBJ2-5	ASSPHGSTVAETQY
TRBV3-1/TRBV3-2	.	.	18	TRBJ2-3	ASSQANLPGGGGSTDTQY
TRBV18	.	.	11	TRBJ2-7	ASSPPNPLEQY
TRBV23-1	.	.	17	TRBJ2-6	ASSQSSRGKNSGANVLT
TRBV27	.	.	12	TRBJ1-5	ASSFFRNNQPQH
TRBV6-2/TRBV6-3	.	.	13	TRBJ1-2	ASSDPGQANYGYT
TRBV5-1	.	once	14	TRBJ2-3	ASSDTGRPGTDTQY
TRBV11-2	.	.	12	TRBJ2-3	ASSSVGNRDTQY
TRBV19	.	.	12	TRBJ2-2	ASRHQGGTGELF
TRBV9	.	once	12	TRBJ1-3	ASSIRGSGNTIY
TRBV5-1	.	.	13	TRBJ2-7	ASSLPRDSLYEQY
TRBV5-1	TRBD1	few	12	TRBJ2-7	ASSLGDRGYEQY
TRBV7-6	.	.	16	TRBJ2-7	ASSSGPKVTATGYEQY
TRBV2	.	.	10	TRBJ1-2	ASSESAEGYT
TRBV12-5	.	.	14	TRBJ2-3	ASGLGIQVGGDTQY
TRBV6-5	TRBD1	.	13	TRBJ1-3	ASSRRDRAGNTIY
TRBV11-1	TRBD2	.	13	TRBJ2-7	ASSWTSGGFYEQY
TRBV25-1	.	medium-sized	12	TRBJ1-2	ASRPGHVAYGYT
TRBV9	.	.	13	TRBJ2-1	ASNLRASQYNEQF
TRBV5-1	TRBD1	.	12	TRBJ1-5	ASSPGQGLQPQH
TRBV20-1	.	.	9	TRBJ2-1	SAPTRNEQF
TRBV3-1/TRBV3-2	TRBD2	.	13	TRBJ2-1	ASSLPGGGPREQF
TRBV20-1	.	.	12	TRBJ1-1	SASLPGRNTEAF
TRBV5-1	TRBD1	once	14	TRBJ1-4	ASSPGQGGTNEKLF
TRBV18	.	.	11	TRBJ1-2	ASSPQGTVGYT